A selection of T cell receptor beta chains follows, all from one sample in a study of cytomegalovirus exposure and HLA in healthy donors. Profiled with immunoSEQ multiplex PCR; TCRdb holds only in-frame clones, not every one. Of about 140,000 clones in the sample, 73% are singletons; the top ten hold approximately 14%. Sequencing was carried out using PBMCs. These receptors originate from a human donor in good health. Both conserved end residues are part of each CDR3. Each record gives: CDR3 length, J gene, V gene, CDR3 protein.

>14|TRBJ1-3|TRBV2
CASSDNRSGNTIYF
>15|TRBJ2-1|TRBV6-6
CASSTGTSGHNEQFF
>14|TRBJ1-2|TRBV5-1
CASSLGQANYGYTF
>15|TRBJ2-3|TRBV6-6
CASDGRTSGTDTQYF
>17|TRBJ2-7|TRBV4-1
CASSQDGAGTSSYEQYF
>17|TRBJ1-6|TRBV5-1
CASSLVHGEGDNSPLHF
>16|TRBJ2-3|TRBV7-6
CASSFGLAASTDTQYF
>16|TRBJ1-3|TRBV27
CASSLSAGYSGNTIYF
>16|TRBJ1-2|TRBV7-9
CASSLVQGSANYGYTF
>12|TRBJ1-1|TRBV7-9
CASSLLGPEAFF
>15|TRBJ1-1|TRBV5-4
CASSLQGTANTEAFF
>13|TRBJ1-2|TRBV7-3
CASSLQGNYGYTF
>15|TRBJ2-3|TRBV2
CASSPGGPGTDTQYF
>16|TRBJ2-5|TRBV13
CAGSSEREGSQETQYF
>14|TRBJ2-5|TRBV11-1
CASSPLGGQETQYF
>14|TRBJ2-7|TRBV9
CASSVLAASYEQYF
>14|TRBJ2-3|TRBV7-6
CASSLGQGLDTQYF
>16|TRBJ2-3|TRBV9
CASSADRGLTGDTQYF
>16|TRBJ2-3|TRBV11-3
CASSPLTSGRTDTQYF
>11|TRBJ2-3|TRBV20-1
CSASSTDTQYF
>12|TRBJ2-3|TRBV28
CASSPGTDTQYF
>16|TRBJ2-7|TRBV28
CASRPLAGDLPYEQYF
>13|TRBJ2-3|TRBV5-1
CASSLGGEATQYF
>14|TRBJ1-1|TRBV18
CASSISGLNTEAFF
>14|TRBJ2-7|TRBV18
CASSPGPGGFEQYF
>15|TRBJ1-6|TRBV7-3
CASSLTGTVYSPLHF
>11|TRBJ1-2|TRBV30
CAWRLNSGYTF
>12|TRBJ1-1|TRBV7-6
CASSKRGTEAFF
>15|TRBJ1-5|TRBV6-5
CASSPLPGGNQPQHF
>12|TRBJ2-7|TRBV4-1
CASSLHRGEQYF
>16|TRBJ2-3|TRBV5-1
CASSPTSGSGTDTQYF
>16|TRBJ1-3|TRBV15
CATSRDRGFSGNTIYF
>12|-|TRBV27
CASSLTGYEQYF
>11|TRBJ2-7|TRBV20-1
CSLRDYPEQYF
>14|TRBJ2-5|TRBV10-3
CAISATGSGETQYF
>13|TRBJ2-7|TRBV19
CAKVSGRFYEQYF
>13|TRBJ1-2|TRBV5-6
CASSSDRVYGYTF
>14|TRBJ1-2|TRBV5-4
CASTGQGSIYGYTF
>11|TRBJ2-7|TRBV10-3
CAIATNRVQYF
>13|TRBJ2-1|TRBV6-1
CASNSGSNNEQFF
>16|TRBJ1-5|TRBV4-1
CASSQGVGNSNQPQHF
>13|TRBJ1-2|TRBV30
CAWREGQNYGYTF
>16|TRBJ1-2|TRBV6-5
CASSYTGTGPHYGYTF
>15|TRBJ1-3|TRBV19
CASSLNSGGGNTIYF
>15|TRBJ1-3|TRBV27
CASSLSGGYGNTIYF
>15|TRBJ2-3|TRBV29-1
CSVTWTSGRSDTQYF
>15|TRBJ1-4|TRBV9
CASSVGAGQNEKLFF
>16|TRBJ1-1|TRBV5-1
CASSLAGGSGNTEAFF
>19|TRBJ2-4|TRBV7-9
CASSLAGTSGPLAKNIQYF
>15|TRBJ2-7|TRBV30
CAWSALRTAHYEQYF
>16|TRBJ2-2|TRBV5-1
CASSHMPGQNTGELFF
>13|TRBJ1-2|TRBV28
CASRAGGRVGYTF
>14|TRBJ1-2|TRBV5-4
CASKEDAGGYGYTF
>13|TRBJ2-5|TRBV28
CASVPGGEETQYF
>14|TRBJ1-1|TRBV15
CATSRGQGFDEAFF
>13|TRBJ1-2|TRBV5-1
CASSLSGDYGYTF
>13|TRBJ2-5|TRBV28
CASTLGAEETQYF
>15|TRBJ1-6|TRBV21-1
CASSMGSGFNSPLHF
>13|TRBJ2-3|TRBV2
CASSTGRGDTQYF